This section outlines one TCR beta chain sequence together with its context. The entry originates in a study of cytomegalovirus exposure and HLA in healthy donors. This PCR relied on a set of 60 Vbeta primers and 13 Jbeta primers. The protocol was immunoSEQ multiplex PCR, while the TCRdb copy is restricted to in-frame clones and leaves out a portion. The table records 40,000 to 55,000 clones, 75% to 80% of them present only once. Per germline, CDR1 MGHRA and CDR2 YSYEKL. Trimming left V 0 bases short and J 8 bases short, with 13 bases between. The CDR3 runs to 14 residues. The TCR was taken from a woman aged 40 to 50 in good health and CMV-seropositive. The gene calls are TRBV4-1 and TRBJ1-2; D gene uncertain. The sequencing input was PBMCs. This CDR3 is CASSQDRLRGGYTF. CDR3 in DNA: TGCGCCAGCAGCCAAGATCGGTTACGCGGCGGCTACACCTTC.